Listed below are T cell receptor beta chains from one sample, sequenced in a study of T-cell reconstitution after alpha-beta-depleted transplantation in children. TCRdb re-called the PCR reads through MiXCR, storing one row per CDR3 protein. Of about a million distinct CDR3 sequences listed, about 29% were seen once; the top ten hold under 30%. Sequenced material: PBMCs, mostly from graft donor cells, taken 360 days after TCRalphabeta/CD19-depleted stem cell transplant. Receptor source: a boy in the first two years of life who had a stem cell transplant for SCID, so the T cells may come from the graft donor. The CDR3 runs from the conserved cysteine through the conserved F or W. The D gene is left open where the match is weak. The size of a clone is reported for some rows only, either as once, few or many, or as a class for expanded clones.

j_call	d_call	v_call	clone_size	cdr3_aa	cdr3_nt
TRBJ2-5	NA	TRBV6-1	few	CASRPREWRGVEETQYF	TGTGCCAGCAGGCCCCGGGAGTGGAGGGGGGTAGAAGAGACCCAGTACTTC
TRBJ1-1	TRBD1	TRBV5-1	many	CASSVRDRVTEAFF	TGCGCCAGCAGCGTCCGGGACAGGGTTACTGAAGCTTTCTTT
TRBJ2-1	TRBD1	TRBV28	many	CASSLLLRQGRPLREQFF	TGTGCCAGCAGTTTGTTGCTCCGACAGGGGCGCCCATTAAGGGAGCAGTTCTTC
TRBJ2-5	NA	TRBV27	NA	CASRATSIRWETQYF	TGTGCCAGCAGAGCCACTAGCATTAGATGGGAGACCCAGTACTTC
TRBJ2-4	TRBD1	TRBV2	NA	CASSATLQGVKNIQYF	TGTGCCAGCAGTGCCACCCTACAGGGGGTCAAAAACATTCAGTACTTC
TRBJ1-5	TRBD1	TRBV30	NA	CAWSFGTGLFQPQHF	TGTGCCTGGAGTTTCGGGACAGGCCTCTTTCAGCCCCAGCATTTT
TRBJ1-5	TRBD1	TRBV12-3/TRBV12-4	few	CASSPRGRRDNQPQHF	TGTGCCAGCAGTCCCAGGGGGAGAAGGGACAATCAGCCCCAGCATTTT
TRBJ2-7	NA	TRBV15	NA	CATSRDGLGEQYF	TGTGCCACCAGCAGAGATGGGCTGGGCGAGCAGTACTTC
TRBJ2-1	TRBD2	TRBV20-1	NA	CSARLAGGYNEQFF	TGCAGTGCCAGACTAGCGGGAGGCTACAATGAGCAGTTCTTC
TRBJ1-2	NA	TRBV12-3/TRBV12-4	NA	CASSLAPGPNYGYTF	TGTGCCAGCAGTTTAGCCCCAGGCCCTAACTATGGCTACACCTTC
TRBJ2-1	NA	TRBV12-3/TRBV12-4	NA	CASSSEGVNEQFF	TGTGCCAGCAGTTCGGAAGGGGTGAATGAGCAGTTCTTC
TRBJ2-2	NA	TRBV7-2	few	CASSLAPSGSTGTGELFF	TGTGCCAGCAGCTTAGCGCCTAGCGGGTCGACAGGGACCGGGGAGCTGTTTTTT
TRBJ2-1	TRBD2	TRBV27	NA	CASRAQRGKSDEQFF	TGTGCCAGCAGAGCTCAGCGGGGTAAGAGCGATGAGCAGTTCTTC
TRBJ2-7	NA	TRBV18	few	CASSPGAEEQYF	TGTGCCAGCTCACCCGGGGCGGAAGAGCAGTACTTC
TRBJ1-4	NA	TRBV4-1	NA	CASSQGGRFLNKKLFF	TGCGCCAGCAGCCAAGGGGGCCGATTCCTTAATAAAAAACTGTTTTTT
TRBJ1-6	NA	TRBV28	NA	CASASPRGTPLHF	TGTGCCAGCGCCTCCCCCAGGGGTACACCCCTCCACTTT
TRBJ2-1	NA	TRBV15	NA	CATSRAGGQESYNEQFF	TGTGCCACCAGCAGAGCCGGTGGGCAGGAGTCCTACAATGAGCAGTTCTTC
TRBJ1-1	NA	TRBV29-1	few	CSVVHMNTEAFF	TGCAGCGTTGTGCACATGAACACTGAAGCTTTCTTT
TRBJ2-3	TRBD2	TRBV20-1	few	CSARVAGGIGRTDTQYF	TGCAGTGCTAGGGTGGCGGGGGGAATAGGACGCACAGATACGCAGTATTTT
TRBJ2-1	NA	TRBV29-1	many	CSAGGYSNNEQFF	TGCAGCGCTGGAGGTTACAGCAACAATGAGCAGTTCTTC
TRBJ2-3	NA	TRBV4-3	NA	CASSHYIPGHLLADTQYF	TGCGCCAGCAGCCATTATATCCCGGGACACCTTTTGGCGGATACGCAGTATTTT
TRBJ2-7	TRBD1	TRBV4-2	NA	CASSQRPGTGDYEQYF	TGTGCCAGCAGCCAACGCCCCGGGACAGGGGACTACGAGCAGTACTTC
TRBJ2-7	NA	TRBV20-1	few	CSARDGLFDEQYF	TGCAGTGCTAGAGATGGCCTATTTGACGAGCAGTACTTC
TRBJ2-3	NA	TRBV4-2	NA	CASSQVTGSYMGTDTQYF	TGTGCCAGCAGCCAAGTTACCGGCTCATATATGGGCACAGATACGCAGTATTTT
TRBJ2-1	NA	TRBV4-1	few	CASSHSWRGLDEQFF	TGCGCCAGCAGCCATTCTTGGAGGGGGTTGGATGAGCAGTTCTTC
TRBJ2-2	NA	TRBV29-1	NA	CSAKTMNTGELFF	TGCAGCGCTAAAACTATGAACACCGGGGAGCTGTTTTTT
TRBJ2-2	NA	TRBV12-3/TRBV12-4	NA	CASSLGGGCTGELFF	TGTGCCAGCAGTTTAGGCGGCGGCTGCACCGGGGAGCTGTTTTTT